This T cell receptor beta chain appears in the sequencing data of a study of CD8 T cells in ankylosing spondylitis. Study findings and constraints: It was reported that disease-linked clones were significantly enriched in matched ankylosing spondylitis synovial fluid. CD8+ by phenotype, disease-linked clones were relatively rare in peripheral blood. Blood of patients with ankylosing spondylitis appeared to be characterized by a TCR beta motif of several highly homologous variants. A subset of motif variants has previously been described in the synovial fluid and blood of reactive arthritis.

On this clonotype itself: Its antigen is not identified.

Germline loops: CDR1 DFQATT, CDR2 SNEGSKA (reference sequence). This CDR3 is 13 amino acids long. The V end was cut by 0 bases, the J end by 5 bases, with 10 bases between. Making the TCR beta libraries involved quantitative 5'-RACE with molecular barcodes. MiXCR, run by TCRdb on the 5' RACE reads, gives a single entry per CDR3 protein. The repertoire includes 700,000 to 850,000 distinct CDR3 sequences, approximately 10% of them detected once, and roughly 0.51% sits in the top ten. The J gene is TRBJ2-5, the V gene TRBV20-1; possible D gene TRBD2, 6 bases. This TCR was recovered from a male donor with ankylosing spondylitis. Sequencing was done on a sample of blood, either unsorted or a sorted T cell fraction (not recorded which). The CDR3 protein is CSARDEGGETQYF. In DNA, the CDR3 is TGCAGTGCTAGAGACGAGGGAGGTGAGACCCAGTACTTC.